Listed here are 25 T cell receptor beta chains from one sample, sequenced in a study of shared clonotypes between healthy human individuals. Data came from immunoSEQ multiplex PCR; TCRdb stores just in-frame clones and leaves some out. The repertoire has some 500,000 clones, about 96% of them found once; the top ten carry about 0.06%. The sample comprised naive CD4+ T cells sorted from blood. Described subset: CD45RA+ positively selected. These TCRs come from a woman aged 25 to 45 in good health.

V and J are TRBV15 and TRBJ2-7, with TRBD2 identical over 9 bases. Germline V gene data show CDR1 as LNHNV and CDR2 as YYDKDF (reference sequence). This CDR3 contains 16 residues. The trim removed 2 bases at V and 0 bases at J, leaving 5 bases unmatched. For the CDR3, the DNA is TGTGCCACCAGCAGACTAGCGGGGATGAACTCCTACGAGCAGTACTTC. As protein: CATSRLAGMNSYEQYF.

V and J are TRBV10-1 and TRBJ2-2, with a weak D call TRBD1 (6 bases). Germline CDR1 reads WNHNN; CDR2 reads SYGVQD (reference sequence). This CDR3 has 14 residues. V was clipped by 0 bases and J by 5 bases, with 7 bases between them. CDR3 region: CASSESGQTGELFF. CDR3 DNA: TGCGCCAGCAGTGAGTCGGGACAAACCGGGGAGCTGTTTTTT.

The chain employs TRBV4-1 and TRBJ2-1; possible D gene TRBD1, 5 bases. CDR3 length: 12 amino acids. CDR1 and CDR2 from the germline V gene are MGHRA and YSYEKL. V was pared by 0 bases and J by 10 bases, with 7 bases between. CDR3 DNA sequence: TGCGCCAGCAGCCAAGAGGGGCGGGAGCAGTTCTTC. It is translated as CASSQEGREQFF.

This sequence joins TRBV28 and TRBJ2-7; D ambiguous. The ends were cut back, 3 bases at V and 3 bases at J, with 9 bases in the middle. The CDR3 loop spans 13 amino acids. Germline CDR1 reads MDHEN; CDR2 reads SYDVKM. In nucleotides, the CDR3 is TGTGCCAGCAGTTTGCCAGGTGTCTACGAGCAGTACTTC. This sequence encodes CASSLPGVYEQYF.

V and J are TRBV10-3 and TRBJ1-2, with 10 bases aligning to TRBD1. CDR1 and CDR2 from the germline V gene are ENHRY and SYGVKD. The CDR3 totals 14 residues. Unmatched junction bases numbered 8, after V lost 9 bases and J lost 4 bases. CDR3 sequence (DNA): TGTGCCATTGGGACAGGGGACTTAGGCTATGGCTACACCTTC. It codes for CAIGTGDLGYGYTF.

The chain is built from TRBV7-9 and TRBJ2-7, with D maybe TRBD1 (5 bases). Trimming shortened V by 3 bases and J by 3 bases, and 12 bases separated the two germline ends. This CDR3 is 14 amino acids long. The V gene's germline CDR1 is SEHNR and CDR2 FQNEAQ (reference sequence). Here the CDR3 reads CASSFQPDSYEQYF. CDR3 in DNA: TGTGCCAGCAGCTTCCAACCAGACAGCTACGAGCAGTACTTC. Supplemented by reference TRBV7-9 and TRBJ2-7, the full variable domain reads DTGVSQNPRHKITKRGQNVTFRCDPISEHNRLYWYRQTLGQGPEFLTYFQNEAQLEKSRLLSDRFSAERPKGSFSTLEIQRTEQGDSAMYLCASSFQPDSYEQYFGPGTRLTVT.

V and J are TRBV11-3 and TRBJ2-3; no clear D gene. Germline V gives CDR1 SGHNT, CDR2 YENEEA. Trimming removed 2 bases from V and 5 bases from J, with 8 bases in between. CDR3 size: 13 residues. As DNA, the CDR3 is TGTGCCAGCAGCTTAAAAGGCATAGATACGCAGTATTTT. It encodes CASSLKGIDTQYF. The whole variable domain, remainder taken from reference TRBV11-3 and TRBJ2-3, is EAGVVQSPRYKIIEKKQPVAFWCNPISGHNTLYWYLQNLGQGPELLIRYENEEAVDDSQLPKDRFSAERLKGVDSTLKIQPAELGDSAVYLCASSLKGIDTQYFGPGTRLTVL.

The chain recombines TRBV28 with TRBJ1-2, with a tentative D call TRBD1 (5 bases). This CDR3 contains 12 residues. V dropped 8 bases and J dropped 3 bases, with 10 bases sitting between them. The germline CDR1 and CDR2 sequences are MDHEN and SYDVKM. The CDR3 DNA reads as TGTGCCAGCTCAGGGTATTACTATGGCTACACCTTC. Translation gives CASSGYYYGYTF.

The chain employs TRBV28 and TRBJ2-1; TRBD2 aligns across 8 bases. V trimming: 7 bases; J trimming: 5 bases; junction bases outside the gene matches: 7. The CDR3 consists of 14 residues. Germline V gene lookup returns CDR1 MDHEN and CDR2 SYDVKM. CDR3: CASNLPAGDNEQFF. The CDR3 region has the DNA TGTGCCAGCAACCTCCCAGCGGGGGACAATGAGCAGTTCTTC.

V gene TRBV2 combines with J gene TRBJ2-1, with 11 bases matching TRBD2. The CDR3 runs 19 residues. Unmatched junction bases numbered 17, after V lost 8 bases and J lost 2 bases. Germline V lookup: CDR1 SNHLY, CDR2 FYNNEI. The CDR3 protein is CASLVGRSGRARTYNEQFF. CDR3 sequence (DNA): TGTGCCAGCTTAGTAGGCCGTAGCGGGAGGGCCAGAACCTACAATGAGCAGTTCTTC.

The chain couples TRBV7-2 to TRBJ2-3, with a tentative D call TRBD1 (6 bases). Germline V gene data show CDR1 as SGHTA and CDR2 as FQGNSA. The V and J ends lost 1 base and 4 bases respectively, with 9 bases between them. This CDR3 comprises 14 residues. The CDR3 spells CASSLGQGSDTQYF. The CDR3 coding sequence is TGTGCCAGCAGCTTAGGGCAGGGGTCAGATACGCAGTATTTT.

The rearrangement uses TRBV28 and TRBJ2-7; TRBD2 aligns across 11 bases. The CDR3 spans 16 residues. Losses at the gene ends were 6 bases for V and 1 base for J; bases not matched to a gene: 8. CDR1 and CDR2 from the germline V gene are MDHEN and SYDVKM. CDR3 nucleotides: TGTGCCAGCAGGTCGGTCCGGACTAGCGGGTCCTACGAGCAGTACTTC. It yields the protein CASRSVRTSGSYEQYF.

The V gene is TRBV18, the J gene TRBJ1-2; D is unresolved. Germline lookup yields CDR1 KGHSH and CDR2 LQKENI. The germline V and J ends were trimmed by 3 bases and 7 bases, with 12 bases remaining between them. The CDR3 consists of 13 residues. Here the CDR3 DNA reads TGTGCCAGCTCACCTCCGAATTCGGGTGGCTACACCTTC. Its translation: CASSPPNSGGYTF.

In DNA form, the CDR3 reads TGCGCCAGCAGCCCTGAGTCCAATCAGCCCCAGCATTTT. Translation gives CASSPESNQPQHF. The chain joins TRBV5-1 to TRBJ1-5; D not resolved. Germline CDR1 reads SGHRS; CDR2 reads YFSETQ. This CDR3 comprises 13 residues. V was trimmed by 4 bases and J by 3 bases, leaving 8 bases between them.

This rearrangement joins TRBV27 to TRBJ2-1, with 8 bases lining up with TRBD2. Per the germline V gene, CDR1 is MNHEY and CDR2 is SMNVEV (reference sequence). This CDR3 contains 15 residues. The V segment lost 2 bases and the J segment 9 bases; nucleotides outside the gene matches: 9. The CDR3 DNA follows: TGTGCCAGCAGTTTACGGCGGACTAGCCTCGGTGAGCAGTTCTTC. Protein sequence: CASSLRRTSLGEQFF.

This clone came up once. The rearrangement uses TRBV7-9 and TRBJ2-4, with D possibly matching TRBD2 (5 bases). The CDR3 consists of 13 residues. CDR1 and CDR2 from the germline V gene are SEHNR and FQNEAQ (reference sequence). The V end was cut by 2 bases, the J end by 5 bases, with 7 bases between. This CDR3 reads CASSLLGENIQYF. The CDR3 DNA reads TGTGCCAGCAGCTTATTGGGAGAAAACATTCAGTACTTC. Full variable domain (remainder filled in from reference TRBV7-9 and TRBJ2-4): DTGVSQNPRHKITKRGQNVTFRCDPISEHNRLYWYRQTLGQGPEFLTYFQNEAQLEKSRLLSDRFSAERPKGSFSTLEIQRTEQGDSAMYLCASSLLGENIQYFGAGTRLSVL.

This chain links TRBV2 with TRBJ1-5, with D tentatively TRBD1 (6 bases). Trimming removed 8 bases from V and 4 bases from J, with 21 bases in between. CDR3 length equals 16 residues. Germline V gene data show CDR1 as SNHLY and CDR2 as FYNNEI. DNA for the CDR3: TGTGCCAGCTCACGGTCCGGGACACGGAATAATCAGCCCCAGCATTTT. Amino acid sequence: CASSRSGTRNNQPQHF. The variable domain in full, completed from reference TRBV2 and TRBJ1-5, reads EPEVTQTPSHQVTQMGQEVILRCVPISNHLYFYWYRQILGQKVEFLVSFYNNEISEKSEIFDDQFSVERPDGSNFTLKIRSTKLEDSAMYFCASSRSGTRNNQPQHFGDGTRLSIL.

To note about this clone: Other DNA sequences of this sample code for an identical CDR3. The rearrangement joins TRBV5-1 to TRBJ2-1; unclear D gene. The V gene lost 2 bases and the J gene lost 0 bases, with 6 bases spanning the gap. The CDR3 totals 14 residues. Germline values: CDR1 SGHRS, CDR2 YFSETQ. For the CDR3, the DNA is TGCGCCAGCAGCTTAGGCGGCTCCTACAATGAGCAGTTCTTC. Its protein product is CASSLGGSYNEQFF. Filled out from reference TRBV5-1 and TRBJ2-1, the complete variable domain reads KAGVTQTPRYLIKTRGQQVTLSCSPISGHRSVSWYQQTPGQGLQFLFEYFSETQRNKGNFPGRFSGRQFSNSRSEMNVSTLELGDSALYLCASSLGGSYNEQFFGPGTRLTVL.

This clone has a single count. The rearrangement joins TRBV7-9 to TRBJ2-5; TRBD1 matches at 8 bases. Looked up from germline, CDR1 is SEHNR and CDR2 is FQNEAQ (reference sequence). The length of the CDR3 is 18 residues. The junction had 18 bases not matched to a gene; V was cut back by 5 bases and J by 4 bases. CDR3 in amino acids: CASSHGQGLGLKVETQYF. The CDR3 nucleotides read TGTGCCAGCAGCCACGGACAGGGCTTGGGGTTGAAAGTAGAGACCCAGTACTTC.

The chain uses TRBV7-9 and TRBJ2-7, with D unclear. CDR1 and CDR2 (germline): SEHNR, FQNEAQ (reference sequence). The CDR3 consists of 14 residues. The V gene lost 5 bases and the J gene lost 0 bases, with 11 bases spanning the gap. The CDR3 sequence is CASSPRGSSYEQYF. CDR3 in DNA: TGTGCCAGCAGCCCACGTGGGTCCTCCTACGAGCAGTACTTC.

The genes are TRBV20-1 and TRBJ2-7; no definite D call. Trimming removed 2 bases from V and 3 bases from J, with 2 bases in between. The CDR3 is 10 amino acids. Germline lookup yields CDR1 DFQATT and CDR2 SNEGSKA (reference sequence). The CDR3 nucleotides are TGCAGTGCTAGACACTACGAGCAGTACTTC. Its protein is CSARHYEQYF.

The chain combines TRBV27 with TRBJ2-7, with D perhaps matching TRBD1 or TRBD2 (6 bases each). CDR1 MNHEY and CDR2 SMNVEV come from the germline V gene (reference sequence). The ends were cut back, 5 bases at V and 4 bases at J, with 12 bases in the middle. This CDR3 contains 13 residues. The CDR3 sequence is CASSAGHDYEQYF. The CDR3 DNA sequence: TGTGCCAGCAGTGCGGGACACGATTACGAGCAGTACTTC.

The CDR3 region has the DNA TGTGCCAGCAGTTTTGGACTCGGGCAGTACTTC. Its translation is CASSFGLGQYF. The genes are TRBV28 and TRBJ2-7; D might be TRBD2 (5 bases). Looked up from germline, CDR1 is MDHEN and CDR2 is SYDVKM. The length of the CDR3 is 11 residues. V was shortened by 3 bases and J by 9 bases, with 9 bases between the two germline ends.

The CDR3 is CASRNNYGYTF. In DNA, the CDR3 is TGTGCCAGCCGGAATAACTATGGCTACACCTTC. The genes are TRBV2 and TRBJ1-2, with no clear D. Germline V gene data show CDR1 as SNHLY and CDR2 as FYNNEI. The CDR3 contains 11 residues. The ends were cut back, 8 bases at V and 1 base at J, with 5 bases in the middle.

This clone occurred once. The chain combines TRBV6-4 with TRBJ1-2; D may be TRBD1 (5 bases). CDR3 length: 16 amino acids. Germline loops: CDR1 MRHNA, CDR2 SNTAGT. Trimming shortened V by 0 bases and J by 7 bases, and 18 bases separated the two germline ends. The CDR3 loop is CASSDSGTAGRGGYTF. The CDR3 DNA reads as TGTGCCAGCAGTGACTCAGGGACGGCCGGTAGAGGTGGCTACACCTTC.